This TCR beta chain was sequenced in a study of CD8+CD57+ T cells in acquired aplastic anemia. Genomic DNA templated the TCR beta VDJ and CDR3 profiling. TCRdb re-called the reads through MiXCR, storing one row per CDR3 protein. The profile shows about 190,000 distinct CDR3 sequences, roughly half of them singletons. Regarding the study as a whole: Between patients and controls, roughly 29 CD8+ CDR3 sequences were found in common.

This clonotype has ten or more counts. As yet, its antigen is unknown. The clonotype comes from a human donor in good health, serving as a control. Specimen: sorted CD4+, CD8+, or CD8+CD57+ T cells (not recorded which) from PBMCs.

In DNA form, the CDR3 reads TGTGCCAGTAGTATAGAGTCCTCCCGCGGGTACAATGAGCAGTTCTTC. It yields the protein CASSIESSRGYNEQFF. J is TRBJ2-1 and V is TRBV19; tentatively, D is TRBD2 (5 bases). The V gene's germline CDR1 is LNHDA and CDR2 SQIVND (reference sequence). The CDR3 has 16 residues. Trimming took off 0 bases at V and 4 bases at J, with 13 bases between the two ends. The variable domain in full, with the rest retrieved from reference TRBV19 and TRBJ2-1, is DGGITQSPKYLFRKEGQNVTLSCEQNLNHDAMYWYRQDPGQGLRLIYYSQIVNDFQKGDIAEGYSVSREKKESFPLTVTSAQKNPTAFYLCASSIESSRGYNEQFFGPGTRLTVL.